The clone carrying this T cell receptor beta chain was detected only a few times. What it binds is unknown. The source of the sample is a study of T cell repertoires in cytomegalovirus infection. Study at large: HLA-C-restricted CMV epitopes, recently identified, and well-studied HLA-B-restricted ones were used by the study. Study results and limitations: Clonotypes of TCR beta that were HLA-C-restricted and CMV-specific dominated the ex vivo response. Carriers of CMV plus the relevant HLA were identified by cumulative public TCR beta family frequency.

Deletions cut 5 bases from V and 3 bases from J, with 15 bases between. CDR1 MNHEY and CDR2 SMNVEV come from the germline V gene (reference sequence). The CDR3 covers 15 residues. A single record per CDR3 protein comes from TCRdb applying MiXCR to the reads. The sample lists some 200,000 distinct CDR3 sequences; about 40% were seen once. The gene calls are TRBV27 and TRBJ2-3; D possibly uses TRBD1 or TRBD2 (5 bases each). The TCR comes from a human donor in good health (CMV status not recorded). Some clones in this sample may be carry-over from other donors' samples. Material: CD8+ T cells from cultured PBMCs, obtained from culture after CMV antigen stimulation. In DNA form, the CDR3 reads TGTGCCAGCAGTCCCCGGGATCCAGGGACAGATACGCAGTATTTT. It translates to CASSPRDPGTDTQYF.